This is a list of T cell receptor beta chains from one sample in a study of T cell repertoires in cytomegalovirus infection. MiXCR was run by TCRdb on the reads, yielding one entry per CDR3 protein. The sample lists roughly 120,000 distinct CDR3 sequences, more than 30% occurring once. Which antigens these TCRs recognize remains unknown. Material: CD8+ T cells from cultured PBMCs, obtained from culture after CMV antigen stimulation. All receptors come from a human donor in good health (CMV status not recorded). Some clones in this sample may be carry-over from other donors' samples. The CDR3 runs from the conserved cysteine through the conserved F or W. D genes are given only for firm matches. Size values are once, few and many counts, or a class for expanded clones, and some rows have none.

cdr3_aa: CASTKEGITLETQYF
cdr3_nt: TGTGCCAGCACCAAAGAAGGGATTACGTTGGAGACCCAGTACTTC
v_call: TRBV6-6
clone_size: -
d_call: -
j_call: TRBJ2-5

cdr3_aa: CASSWGVGGRSYEQYF
cdr3_nt: TGTGCCAGCAGCTGGGGGGTGGGGGGTCGTTCCTACGAGCAGTACTTC
v_call: TRBV11-2
clone_size: -
d_call: -
j_call: TRBJ2-7

cdr3_aa: CASSLDSLDRVQYF
cdr3_nt: TGTGCCAGCAGCCTGGACAGCCTAGATCGGGTGCAGTACTTC
v_call: TRBV5-6
clone_size: -
d_call: -
j_call: TRBJ2-7

cdr3_aa: CASSRDGSYYNEQFF
cdr3_nt: TGTGCCAGCAGCCGAGACGGAAGTTACTACAATGAGCAGTTCTTC
v_call: TRBV6-2/TRBV6-3
clone_size: -
d_call: -
j_call: TRBJ2-1

cdr3_aa: CASSLGVTDTQYF
cdr3_nt: TGTGCCAGCAGTTTAGGTGTAACAGATACGCAGTATTTT
v_call: TRBV27
clone_size: -
d_call: -
j_call: TRBJ2-3

cdr3_aa: CASAGTGHNYEQYF
cdr3_nt: TGTGCCAGCGCCGGGACGGGACATAACTACGAGCAGTACTTC
v_call: TRBV28
clone_size: -
d_call: -
j_call: TRBJ2-7

cdr3_aa: CASTMGQGNYEQYF
cdr3_nt: TGTGCCAGCACCATGGGACAGGGGAACTACGAGCAGTACTTC
v_call: TRBV6-6
clone_size: -
d_call: TRBD1
j_call: TRBJ2-7

cdr3_aa: CASSFGTGGFADTQYF
cdr3_nt: TGTGCCAGCAGTTTCGGGACAGGGGGCTTCGCAGATACGCAGTATTTT
v_call: TRBV6-1
clone_size: -
d_call: TRBD1
j_call: TRBJ2-3

cdr3_aa: CASSEGQASGELFF
cdr3_nt: TGTGCCAGCAGTGAGGGACAGGCCTCCGGGGAGCTGTTTTTT
v_call: TRBV6-1
clone_size: many
d_call: TRBD1
j_call: TRBJ2-2

cdr3_aa: CASSLSTGGPGTEAFF
cdr3_nt: TGTGCCAGCAGCTTAAGCACAGGGGGCCCGGGTACTGAAGCTTTCTTT
v_call: TRBV7-9
clone_size: many
d_call: TRBD1
j_call: TRBJ1-1

cdr3_aa: CASNDRRYGYTF
cdr3_nt: TGTGCCAGCAACGACAGACGCTATGGCTACACCTTC
v_call: TRBV9
clone_size: -
d_call: -
j_call: TRBJ1-2

cdr3_aa: CATSRDSTGGNEKLFF
cdr3_nt: TGTGCCACCAGCAGAGATTCGACAGGGGGGAATGAAAAACTGTTTTTT
v_call: TRBV15
clone_size: many
d_call: TRBD1
j_call: TRBJ1-4

cdr3_aa: CASRAEKETQYF
cdr3_nt: TGTGCCAGCAGGGCAGAAAAAGAGACCCAGTACTTC
v_call: TRBV7-9
clone_size: -
d_call: -
j_call: TRBJ2-5

cdr3_aa: CASSPRTSGYTDTQYF
cdr3_nt: TGTGCCAGCAGCCCTAGGACTAGCGGGTACACAGATACGCAGTATTTT
v_call: TRBV7-6
clone_size: few
d_call: TRBD2
j_call: TRBJ2-3

cdr3_aa: CASSYVGGGAREQYF
cdr3_nt: TGTGCCAGCAGTTATGTGGGCGGGGGGGCGCGTGAGCAGTACTTC
v_call: TRBV6-6
clone_size: -
d_call: TRBD2
j_call: TRBJ2-7

cdr3_aa: CASSLLLISSTGELFF
cdr3_nt: TGTGCCAGCAGTTTATTACTGATATCGAGCACCGGGGAGCTGTTTTTT
v_call: TRBV28
clone_size: -
d_call: -
j_call: TRBJ2-2

cdr3_aa: CASSLEGRISNQPQHF
cdr3_nt: TGTGCCAGCAGCTTAGAGGGTCGAATTAGCAATCAGCCCCAGCATTTT
v_call: TRBV7-6
clone_size: -
d_call: -
j_call: TRBJ1-5

cdr3_aa: CASSQSGGKNTEAFF
cdr3_nt: TGCGCCAGCAGCCAATCTGGGGGTAAGAACACTGAAGCTTTCTTT
v_call: TRBV4-1
clone_size: many
d_call: -
j_call: TRBJ1-1

cdr3_aa: CASSSYRGLNTGELFF
cdr3_nt: TGTGCCAGCAGCTCCTACAGGGGGCTAAACACCGGGGAGCTGTTTTTT
v_call: TRBV11-2
clone_size: -
d_call: TRBD1
j_call: TRBJ2-2

cdr3_aa: CASSPPWAGANTEAFF
cdr3_nt: TGTGCCAGTAGTCCCCCCTGGGCAGGCGCGAACACTGAAGCTTTCTTT
v_call: TRBV19
clone_size: few
d_call: -
j_call: TRBJ1-1

cdr3_aa: CASRGATGFAYEQYF
cdr3_nt: TGTGCCAGCAGAGGGGCTACAGGGTTTGCCTACGAGCAGTACTTC
v_call: TRBV6-6
clone_size: -
d_call: -
j_call: TRBJ2-7

cdr3_aa: CASRRGAGEFDEQFF
cdr3_nt: TGTGCCAGCAGAAGAGGGGCGGGGGAGTTCGATGAGCAGTTCTTC
v_call: TRBV28
clone_size: -
d_call: TRBD2
j_call: TRBJ2-1

cdr3_aa: CASSQDSGSTEAFF
cdr3_nt: TGCGCCAGCAGCCAAGATTCGGGGTCCACTGAAGCTTTCTTT
v_call: TRBV4-1
clone_size: -
d_call: -
j_call: TRBJ1-1

cdr3_aa: CASSYSSWGQGASGNQPQHF
cdr3_nt: TGTGCCAGCAGTTACTCCTCGTGGGGACAGGGGGCATCGGGCAATCAGCCCCAGCATTTT
v_call: TRBV6-6
clone_size: many
d_call: TRBD1
j_call: TRBJ1-5

cdr3_aa: CASNLASGANVLTF
cdr3_nt: TGTGCCAGTAATTTGGCCTCTGGGGCCAACGTCCTGACTTTC
v_call: TRBV19
clone_size: -
d_call: -
j_call: TRBJ2-6

cdr3_aa: CASSSTTGTGTGELFF
cdr3_nt: TGTGCCAGCAGCAGCACGACAGGGACCGGCACCGGGGAGCTGTTTTTT
v_call: TRBV7-9
clone_size: -
d_call: TRBD1
j_call: TRBJ2-2

cdr3_aa: CASSLGDGSSTDTQYF
cdr3_nt: TGTGCCAGCAGTCTAGGGGACGGATCTAGCACAGATACGCAGTATTTT
v_call: TRBV2
clone_size: -
d_call: -
j_call: TRBJ2-3

cdr3_aa: CASSQEWRGGGETQYF
cdr3_nt: TGTGCCAGCAGCCAAGAATGGCGGGGGGGCGGAGAGACCCAGTACTTC
v_call: TRBV4-2
clone_size: -
d_call: TRBD2
j_call: TRBJ2-5

cdr3_aa: CASSLGTGELFF
cdr3_nt: TGTGCCAGCAGCTTAGGCACCGGGGAGCTGTTTTTT
v_call: TRBV13
clone_size: -
d_call: -
j_call: TRBJ2-2

cdr3_aa: CASSSRDRGSNQPQHF
cdr3_nt: TGTGCCAGCAGCTCACGGGACAGGGGTAGCAATCAGCCCCAGCATTTT
v_call: TRBV7-2
clone_size: many
d_call: TRBD1
j_call: TRBJ1-5

cdr3_aa: CASSPDSGGDEQYF
cdr3_nt: TGTGCCAGCAGCCCGGACTCGGGAGGGGACGAGCAGTACTTC
v_call: TRBV7-9
clone_size: -
d_call: TRBD2
j_call: TRBJ2-7

cdr3_aa: CSASTEGELFF
cdr3_nt: TGCAGTGCTAGCACTGAGGGGGAGCTGTTTTTT
v_call: TRBV20-1
clone_size: -
d_call: -
j_call: TRBJ2-2

cdr3_aa: CASSQGWRSDTQYF
cdr3_nt: TGTGCCAGCAGTCAAGGTTGGAGATCAGATACGCAGTATTTT
v_call: TRBV6-1
clone_size: many
d_call: -
j_call: TRBJ2-3

cdr3_aa: CASSQGYKEKRGYTF
cdr3_nt: TGCGCCAGCAGCCAAGGGTACAAGGAAAAGCGGGGCTACACCTTC
v_call: TRBV4-1
clone_size: -
d_call: -
j_call: TRBJ1-2

cdr3_aa: CASSLEGRPETQYF
cdr3_nt: TGTGCCAGCAGCTTAGAGGGTCGGCCAGAGACCCAGTACTTC
v_call: TRBV7-3
clone_size: many
d_call: -
j_call: TRBJ2-5

cdr3_aa: CASSLVDRGPGEKLFF
cdr3_nt: TGTGCCAGCAGCTTAGTGGACAGGGGCCCGGGCGAAAAACTGTTTTTT
v_call: TRBV7-6
clone_size: -
d_call: TRBD1
j_call: TRBJ1-4

cdr3_aa: CASSPWGIGDTQYF
cdr3_nt: TGTGCCAGCAGTCCATGGGGGATTGGAGATACGCAGTATTTT
v_call: TRBV27
clone_size: -
d_call: -
j_call: TRBJ2-3

cdr3_aa: CASSQESASGVNQETQYF
cdr3_nt: TGTGCCAGCAGCCAAGAGTCCGCGTCAGGGGTGAACCAAGAGACCCAGTACTTC
v_call: TRBV14
clone_size: -
d_call: -
j_call: TRBJ2-5

cdr3_aa: CASSPGGKAANTEAFF
cdr3_nt: TGCGCCAGCAGCCCTGGAGGGAAAGCAGCGAACACTGAAGCTTTCTTT
v_call: TRBV4-1
clone_size: few
d_call: -
j_call: TRBJ1-1

cdr3_aa: CASSHTGNQPQHF
cdr3_nt: TGTGCCAGCAGCCATACAGGCAATCAGCCCCAGCATTTT
v_call: TRBV4-2
clone_size: -
d_call: -
j_call: TRBJ1-5

cdr3_aa: CASSETGTNTGELFF
cdr3_nt: TGTGCCAGCAGCGAGACCGGGACGAACACCGGGGAGCTGTTTTTT
v_call: TRBV9
clone_size: -
d_call: -
j_call: TRBJ2-2

cdr3_aa: CASSQDVMAAPGDTQYF
cdr3_nt: TGTGCCAGCAGCCAAGATGTAATGGCGGCTCCGGGGGATACGCAGTATTTT
v_call: TRBV14
clone_size: -
d_call: -
j_call: TRBJ2-3

cdr3_aa: CASSSGGANYNEQFF
cdr3_nt: TGTGCCAGCAGCTCCGGGGGGGCTAACTACAATGAGCAGTTCTTC
v_call: TRBV7-3
clone_size: few
d_call: TRBD2
j_call: TRBJ2-1